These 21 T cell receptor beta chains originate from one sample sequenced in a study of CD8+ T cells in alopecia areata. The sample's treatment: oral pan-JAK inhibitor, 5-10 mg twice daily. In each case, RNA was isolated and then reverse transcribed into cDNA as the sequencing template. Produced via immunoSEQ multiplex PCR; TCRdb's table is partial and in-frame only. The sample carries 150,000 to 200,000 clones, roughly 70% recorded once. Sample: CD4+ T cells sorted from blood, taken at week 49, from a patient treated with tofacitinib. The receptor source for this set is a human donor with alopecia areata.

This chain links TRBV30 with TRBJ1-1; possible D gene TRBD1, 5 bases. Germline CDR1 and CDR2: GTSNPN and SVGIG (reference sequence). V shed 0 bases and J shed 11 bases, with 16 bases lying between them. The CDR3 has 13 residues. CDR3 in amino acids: CAWSVSDSRVAFF. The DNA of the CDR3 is TGTGCCTGGAGTGTCAGTGACAGTAGGGTGGCTTTCTTT.

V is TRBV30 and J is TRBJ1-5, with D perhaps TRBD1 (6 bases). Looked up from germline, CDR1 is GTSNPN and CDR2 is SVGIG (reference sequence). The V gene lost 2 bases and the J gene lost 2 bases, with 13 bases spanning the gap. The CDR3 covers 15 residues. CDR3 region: CAWSPGGSGNQPQHF. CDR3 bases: TGTGCCTGGAGTCCTGGGGGCTCGGGCAATCAGCCCCAGCATTTT. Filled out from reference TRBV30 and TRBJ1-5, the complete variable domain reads SQTIHQWPATLVQPVGSPLSLECTVEGTSNPNLYWYRQAAGRGLQLLFYSVGIGQISSEVPQNLSASRPQDRQFILSSKKLLLSDSGFYLCAWSPGGSGNQPQHFGDGTRLSIL.

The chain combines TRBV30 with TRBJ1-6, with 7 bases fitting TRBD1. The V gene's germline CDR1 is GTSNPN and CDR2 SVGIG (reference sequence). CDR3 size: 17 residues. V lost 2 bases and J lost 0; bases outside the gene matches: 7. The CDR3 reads CAWSPTTGSSYNSPLHF. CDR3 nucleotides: TGTGCCTGGAGTCCTACGACAGGGAGCTCCTATAATTCACCCCTCCACTTT.

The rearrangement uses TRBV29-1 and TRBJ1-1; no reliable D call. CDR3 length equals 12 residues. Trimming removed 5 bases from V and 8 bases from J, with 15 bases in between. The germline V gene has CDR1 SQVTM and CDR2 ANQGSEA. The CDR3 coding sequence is TGCAGCGTTACATCAGTGGGGTGGGAAGCTTTCTTT. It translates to CSVTSVGWEAFF.

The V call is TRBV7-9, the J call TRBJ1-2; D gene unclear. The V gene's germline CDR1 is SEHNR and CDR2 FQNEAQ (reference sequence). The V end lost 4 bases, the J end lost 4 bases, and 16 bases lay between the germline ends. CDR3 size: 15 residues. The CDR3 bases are TGTGCCAGCAGCTCCCCCGGAGGGCTGCCCTATGGCTACACCTTC. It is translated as CASSSPGGLPYGYTF.

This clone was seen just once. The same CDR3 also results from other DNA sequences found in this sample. The CDR3 loop reads CASSQGGGPYNEQFF. CDR3 DNA: TGTGCCAGCAGCCAAGGTGGGGGGCCCTACAATGAGCAGTTCTTC. The chain couples TRBV14 to TRBJ2-1; D is perhaps TRBD1 or TRBD2 (6 bases each). The CDR3 totals 15 residues. Germline V gene lookup returns CDR1 SGHDN and CDR2 FVKESK. Trimming removed 1 base from V and 2 bases from J, with 9 bases in between. Using reference TRBV14 and TRBJ2-1 for the parts outside the CDR3, the full variable domain is EAGVTQFPSHSVIEKGQTVTLRCDPISGHDNLYWYRRVMGKEIKFLLHFVKESKQDESGMPNNRFLAERTGGTYSTLKVQPAELEDSGVYFCASSQGGGPYNEQFFGPGTRLTVL.

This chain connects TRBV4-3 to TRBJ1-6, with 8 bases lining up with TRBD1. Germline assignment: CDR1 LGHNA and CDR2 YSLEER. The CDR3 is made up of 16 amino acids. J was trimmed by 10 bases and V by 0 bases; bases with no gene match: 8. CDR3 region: CASSQESQGAASPLHF. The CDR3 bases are TGCGCCAGCAGCCAAGAGTCTCAGGGGGCAGCGTCACCCCTCCACTTT.

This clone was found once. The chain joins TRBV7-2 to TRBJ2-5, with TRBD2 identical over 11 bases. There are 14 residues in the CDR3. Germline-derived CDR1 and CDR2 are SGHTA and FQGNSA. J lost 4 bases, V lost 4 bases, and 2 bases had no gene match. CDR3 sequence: CASSSGLAGETQYF. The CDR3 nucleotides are TGTGCCAGCAGCTCAGGACTAGCGGGAGAGACCCAGTACTTC. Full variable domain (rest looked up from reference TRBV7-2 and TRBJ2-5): GAGVSQSPSNKVTEKGKDVELRCDPISGHTALYWYRQSLGQGLEFLIYFQGNSAPDKSGLPSDRFSAERTGGSVSTLTIQRTQQEDSAVYLCASSSGLAGETQYFGPGTRLLVL.

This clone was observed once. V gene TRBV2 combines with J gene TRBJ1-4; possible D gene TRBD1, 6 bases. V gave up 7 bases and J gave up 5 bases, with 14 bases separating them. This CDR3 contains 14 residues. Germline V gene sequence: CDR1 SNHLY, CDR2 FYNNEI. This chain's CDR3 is CASTGGALNEKLFF. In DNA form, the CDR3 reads TGTGCCAGCACCGGGGGGGCTTTGAATGAAAAACTGTTTTTT. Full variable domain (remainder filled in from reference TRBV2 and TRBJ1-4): EPEVTQTPSHQVTQMGQEVILRCVPISNHLYFYWYRQILGQKVEFLVSFYNNEISEKSEIFDDQFSVERPDGSNFTLKIRSTKLEDSAMYFCASTGGALNEKLFFGSGTQLSVL.

CDR3 sequence reads: CAWSLEGGGTEAFF. In DNA form, the CDR3 reads TGTGCCTGGAGTTTAGAAGGGGGTGGGACTGAAGCTTTCTTT. The chain carries TRBV30 and TRBJ1-1; D possibly corresponds to TRBD1 (6 bases). Per germline, CDR1 GTSNPN and CDR2 SVGIG (reference sequence). With 2 bases removed from V and 5 bases from J, the gap between germline ends came to 15 bases. CDR3 size: 14 residues.

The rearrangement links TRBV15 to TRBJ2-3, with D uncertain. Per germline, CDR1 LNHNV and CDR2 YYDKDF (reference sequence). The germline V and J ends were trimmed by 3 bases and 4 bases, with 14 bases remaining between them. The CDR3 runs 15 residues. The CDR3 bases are TGTGCCACCAGCAGGGGTGGGTATGGGTCAGATACGCAGTATTTT. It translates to CATSRGGYGSDTQYF.

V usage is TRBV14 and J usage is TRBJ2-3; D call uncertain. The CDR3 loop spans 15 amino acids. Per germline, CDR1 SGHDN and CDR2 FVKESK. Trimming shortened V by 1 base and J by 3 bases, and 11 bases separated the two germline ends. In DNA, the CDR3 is TGTGCCAGCAGCCAAGGAGACGTGAAAACAGATACGCAGTATTTT. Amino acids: CASSQGDVKTDTQYF.

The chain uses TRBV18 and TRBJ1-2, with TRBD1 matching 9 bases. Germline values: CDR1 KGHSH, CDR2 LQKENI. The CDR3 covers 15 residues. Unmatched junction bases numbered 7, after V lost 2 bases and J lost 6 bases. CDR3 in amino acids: CASSPYGTGSNGYTF. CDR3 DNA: TGTGCCAGCTCACCATATGGGACAGGGTCGAATGGCTACACCTTC.

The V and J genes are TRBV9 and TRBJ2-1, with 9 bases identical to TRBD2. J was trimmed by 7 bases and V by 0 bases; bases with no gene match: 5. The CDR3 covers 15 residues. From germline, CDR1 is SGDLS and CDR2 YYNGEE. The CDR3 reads CASSVGIAGANEQFF. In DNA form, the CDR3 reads TGTGCCAGCAGCGTAGGAATAGCGGGGGCTAATGAGCAGTTCTTC.

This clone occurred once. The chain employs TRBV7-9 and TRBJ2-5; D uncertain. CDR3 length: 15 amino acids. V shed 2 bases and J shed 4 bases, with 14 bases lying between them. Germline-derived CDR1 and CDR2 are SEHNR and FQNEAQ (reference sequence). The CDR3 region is CASSLRHPGAETQYF. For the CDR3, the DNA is TGTGCCAGCAGCTTACGTCATCCAGGCGCAGAGACCCAGTACTTC.

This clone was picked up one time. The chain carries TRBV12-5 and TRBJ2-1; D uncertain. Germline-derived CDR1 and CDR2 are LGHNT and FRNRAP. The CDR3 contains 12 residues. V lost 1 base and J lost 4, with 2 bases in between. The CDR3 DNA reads TGTGCTAGTGGTTTGGGGTACAATGAGCAGTTCTTC. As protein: CASGLGYNEQFF.

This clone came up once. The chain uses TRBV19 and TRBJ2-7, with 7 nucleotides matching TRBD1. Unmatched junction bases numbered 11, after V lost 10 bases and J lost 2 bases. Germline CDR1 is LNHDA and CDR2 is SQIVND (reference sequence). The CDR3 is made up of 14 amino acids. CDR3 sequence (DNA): TGTGCCACCAAGGAACAGGGGCTTGCCTACGAGCAGTACTTC. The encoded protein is CATKEQGLAYEQYF.

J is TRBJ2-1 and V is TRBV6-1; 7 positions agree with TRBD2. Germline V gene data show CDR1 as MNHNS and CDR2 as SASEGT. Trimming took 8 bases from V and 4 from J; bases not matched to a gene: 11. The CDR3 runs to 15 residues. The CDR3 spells CASVKSGAFYNEQFF. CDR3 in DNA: TGTGCCAGCGTGAAGAGCGGGGCCTTTTACAATGAGCAGTTCTTC.

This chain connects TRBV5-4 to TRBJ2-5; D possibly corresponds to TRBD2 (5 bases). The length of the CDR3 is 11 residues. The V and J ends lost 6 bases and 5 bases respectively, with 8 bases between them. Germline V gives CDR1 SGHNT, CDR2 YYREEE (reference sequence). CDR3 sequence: CASTRTETQYF. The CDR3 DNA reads TGTGCCAGCACGAGGACTGAGACCCAGTACTTC.

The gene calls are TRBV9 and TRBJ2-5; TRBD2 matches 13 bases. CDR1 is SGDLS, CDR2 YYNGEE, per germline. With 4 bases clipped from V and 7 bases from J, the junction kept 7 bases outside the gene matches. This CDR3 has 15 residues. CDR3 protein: CASSPTSGGAGTQYF. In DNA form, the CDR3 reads TGTGCCAGCAGCCCAACTAGCGGGGGGGCCGGGACCCAGTACTTC.

The CDR3 spells CSARLQIGGYTF. DNA for the CDR3: TGCAGCGCCCGACTCCAAATTGGTGGCTACACCTTC. This chain uses TRBV29-1 with TRBJ1-2; no clear D gene. The CDR3 has 12 amino acids. Trimming pared 7 bases from V and 7 bases from J, leaving 16 bases between. The germline V gene encodes CDR1 SQVTM and CDR2 ANQGSEA.